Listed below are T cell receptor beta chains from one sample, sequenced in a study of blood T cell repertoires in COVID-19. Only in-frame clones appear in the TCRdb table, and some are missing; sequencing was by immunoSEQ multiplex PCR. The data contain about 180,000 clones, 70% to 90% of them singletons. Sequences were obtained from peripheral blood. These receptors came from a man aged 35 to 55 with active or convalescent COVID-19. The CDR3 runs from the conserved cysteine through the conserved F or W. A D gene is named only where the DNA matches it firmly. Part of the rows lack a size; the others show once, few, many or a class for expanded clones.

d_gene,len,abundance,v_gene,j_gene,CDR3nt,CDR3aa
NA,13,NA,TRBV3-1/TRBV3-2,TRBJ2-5,TGTGCCAGCAGCCTCGGGGTACAAGAGACCCAGTACTTC,CASSLGVQETQYF
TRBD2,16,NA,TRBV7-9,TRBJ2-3,TGTGCCACCTCCAGGGGACTAGCGGCTAGCACAGATACGCAGTATTTT,CATSRGLAASTDTQYF
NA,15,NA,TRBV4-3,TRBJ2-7,TGCGCCAGCAGCCTTGCGGCGGGGACCACCTACGAGCAGTACTTC,CASSLAAGTTYEQYF
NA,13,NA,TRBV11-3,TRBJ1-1,TGTGCCAGCAGCTCAGACAGTAACACTGAAGCTTTCTTT,CASSSDSNTEAFF
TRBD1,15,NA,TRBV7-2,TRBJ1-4,TGTGCCAGCAGCTACCAGGGGGCAATAAGGGAAAAACTGTTTTTT,CASSYQGAIREKLFF
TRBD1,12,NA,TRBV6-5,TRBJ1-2,TGTGCCAGCTTCTGGACAGGGTTTGGCTACACCTTC,CASFWTGFGYTF
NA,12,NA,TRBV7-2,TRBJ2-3,TGTGCCAGCAGCTCAGTCACAGATACGCAGTATTTT,CASSSVTDTQYF
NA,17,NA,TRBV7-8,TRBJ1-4,TGTGCCAGCAGCTTAGACGGTGGAGCAGCAACTAATGAAAAACTGTTTTTT,CASSLDGGAATNEKLFF
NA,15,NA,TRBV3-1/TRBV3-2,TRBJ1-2,TGTGCCAGCAGCCTAGGACTGAAAGCTAACTATGGCTACACCTTC,CASSLGLKANYGYTF
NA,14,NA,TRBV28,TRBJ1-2,TGTGCCAGCAGTCCTGAGGGCGTCTCCTATGGCTACACCTTC,CASSPEGVSYGYTF
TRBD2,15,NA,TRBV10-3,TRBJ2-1,TGTGCCATCAGTGAGTCCGGGACTAAATCCAATGAGCAGTTCTTC,CAISESGTKSNEQFF
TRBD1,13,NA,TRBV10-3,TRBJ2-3,TGTGCCATCAGTGCAGGGGGCAAAGATACGCAGTATTTT,CAISAGGKDTQYF
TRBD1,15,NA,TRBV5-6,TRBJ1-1,TGTGCCAGCAGCTTGACGGGACAGCCGAACACTGAAGCTTTCTTT,CASSLTGQPNTEAFF
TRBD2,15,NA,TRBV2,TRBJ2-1,TGTGCCAGCAGTGAAGAAGCGGGGGAATACAATGAGCAGTTCTTC,CASSEEAGEYNEQFF
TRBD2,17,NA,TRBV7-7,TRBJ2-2,TGTGCTAGCAGCCCAGTTAGCGGGGGGCAGAACACCGGGGAGCTGTTTTTT,CASSPVSGGQNTGELFF
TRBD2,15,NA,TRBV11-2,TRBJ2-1,TGTGCCAGCAGCTTAGGCCGGGGGGCCTACAATGAGCAGTTCTTC,CASSLGRGAYNEQFF
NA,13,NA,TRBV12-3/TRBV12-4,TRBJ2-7,TGTGCCAGCAGTTTTCTCCAGGGGCACGAGCAGTACTTC,CASSFLQGHEQYF
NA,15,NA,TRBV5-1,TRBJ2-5,TGCGCCAGCAGCTCCACCGGGACACCCTGGGAGACCCAGTACTTC,CASSSTGTPWETQYF
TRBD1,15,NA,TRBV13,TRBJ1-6,TGTGCCAGCAGCACACGGACAGGGATTAATTCACCCCTCCACTTT,CASSTRTGINSPLHF
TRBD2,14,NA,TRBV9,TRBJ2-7,TGTGCCAGCAGCGTTTACAGCGGGGGTTCTGAGCAGTACTTC,CASSVYSGGSEQYF
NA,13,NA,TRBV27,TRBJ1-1,TGTGCCAGCAGTTTATGGGGCGACGGTGAAGCTTTCTTT,CASSLWGDGEAFF
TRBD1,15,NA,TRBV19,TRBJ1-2,TGTGCCAGTAGTAGGGGGACAGGCCACAACTATGGCTACACCTTC,CASSRGTGHNYGYTF
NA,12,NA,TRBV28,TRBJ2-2,TGTGCCACCGGGACGAACACCGGGGAGCTGTTTTTT,CATGTNTGELFF
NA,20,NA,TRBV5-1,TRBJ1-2,TGCGCCAGCAGCTTGGGGGCAGTGGAAGCAGGGCGAAGTCACCGCTATGGCTACACCTTC,CASSLGAVEAGRSHRYGYTF
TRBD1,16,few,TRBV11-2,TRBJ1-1,TGTGCCAGCAGCTTAGTTTGGGGACAGATGAACACTGAAGCTTTCTTT,CASSLVWGQMNTEAFF
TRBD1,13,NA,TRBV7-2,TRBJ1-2,TGTGCCAGCAGCTTACAACAGGGGAATGGCTACACCTTC,CASSLQQGNGYTF
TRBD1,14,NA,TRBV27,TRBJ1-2,TGTGCCAGCAGTTCCCAGACAGGGGGAAATGGCTACACCTTC,CASSSQTGGNGYTF
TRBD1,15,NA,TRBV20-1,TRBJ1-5,TGCAGTGCTAGTCCGAGACAGGGGGTAAATCAGCCCCAGCATTTT,CSASPRQGVNQPQHF
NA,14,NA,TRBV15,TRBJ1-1,TGTGCCACCAGCAGTGGTCAGGGTGGTATCGAAGCTTTCTTT,CATSSGQGGIEAFF
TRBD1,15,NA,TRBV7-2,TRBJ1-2,TGTGCCAGCAGCTTAGATGGACAGGCGGGCTATGGCTACACCTTC,CASSLDGQAGYGYTF
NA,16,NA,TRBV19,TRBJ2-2,TGTGCCAGTAGTATAGTGGGACACTCGAACACCGGGGAGCTGTTTTTT,CASSIVGHSNTGELFF
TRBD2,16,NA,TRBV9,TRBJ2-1,TGTGCCAGCAGCACTAGCGGGGGGCCTACCTACAATGAGCAGTTCTTC,CASSTSGGPTYNEQFF
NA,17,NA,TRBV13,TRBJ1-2,TGTGCCAGCAGCCCTCCTTTGGAGGGAGAATCGTGGTATGGCTACACCTTC,CASSPPLEGESWYGYTF
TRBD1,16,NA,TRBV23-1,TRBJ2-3,TGCGCCAGCAGTCAGCCTCCGGGACAGCCAGTTAATACGCAGTATTTT,CASSQPPGQPVNTQYF
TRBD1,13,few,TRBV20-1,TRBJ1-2,TGCAGTGCTAGTGTGACAGGGAACTATGGCTACACCTTC,CSASVTGNYGYTF
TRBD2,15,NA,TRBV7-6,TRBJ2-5,TGTGCCAGCAGCTCGGGCGGACTAGCGGTGGAGACCCAGTACTTC,CASSSGGLAVETQYF
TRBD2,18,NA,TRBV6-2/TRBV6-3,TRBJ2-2,TGTGCCAGCAGTACCCGACTAGCGGCTGCCTATAACACCGGGGAGCTGTTTTTT,CASSTRLAAAYNTGELFF
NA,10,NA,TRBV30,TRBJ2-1,TGTGCCCGCCAACTAGATGAGCAGTTCTTC,CARQLDEQFF
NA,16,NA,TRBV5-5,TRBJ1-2,TGTGCCAGCAGCCTGAGCCCCGAGCCGCTAGGCTATGGCTACACCTTC,CASSLSPEPLGYGYTF
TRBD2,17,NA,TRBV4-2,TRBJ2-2,TGTGCCAGCAGCCAAGATCTAGCGGGGGGCATAACCGGGGAGCTGTTTTTT,CASSQDLAGGITGELFF